A selection of T cell receptor beta chains follows, all from one sample in a study of blood T cell repertoires in COVID-19. Libraries were prepared by immunoSEQ multiplex PCR; TCRdb keeps only in-frame clonotypes and omits some of them. There are 260,000 or so clones in the sample; approximately 88% occur only once, and over 1% lies in the top ten. Material: PBMCs or T cells enriched from blood (not recorded which). The receptors stem from a middle-aged woman with acute COVID-19. Each CDR3 is given with its conserved first and last residue. The D gene is left open where the match is weak. Expanded clones get a size class; other rows say once, few or many, or leave the size out.

clone size: NA; D gene: NA; V gene: TRBV2; J gene: TRBJ2-7; CDR3 protein: CASSERQFTAYEQYF; CDR3 DNA: TGTGCCAGCAGTGAGCGACAGTTTACCGCCTACGAGCAGTACTTC
clone size: NA; D gene: NA; V gene: TRBV6-6; J gene: TRBJ1-4; CDR3 protein: CASRRYRDTLEKLFF; CDR3 DNA: TGTGCCAGCAGGCGTTACAGGGATACGTTGGAAAAACTGTTTTTT
clone size: many; D gene: TRBD2; V gene: TRBV30; J gene: TRBJ2-7; CDR3 protein: CAWSEPPRLARTYEQYF; CDR3 DNA: TGTGCCTGGAGTGAACCCCCTAGACTAGCGAGAACCTACGAGCAGTACTTC
clone size: few; D gene: TRBD2; V gene: TRBV28; J gene: TRBJ2-7; CDR3 protein: CASSSLAGRTTYEQYF; CDR3 DNA: TGTGCCAGCAGTTCTCTAGCGGGTAGGACGACCTACGAGCAGTACTTC
clone size: NA; D gene: TRBD2; V gene: TRBV28; J gene: TRBJ2-4; CDR3 protein: CASNGGRYIQYF; CDR3 DNA: TGTGCCAGCAACGGCGGGAGATACATTCAGTACTTC
clone size: NA; D gene: TRBD2; V gene: TRBV27; J gene: TRBJ2-3; CDR3 protein: CASRRLAGAGDTQYF; CDR3 DNA: TGTGCCAGCAGGAGACTAGCGGGCGCAGGAGATACGCAGTATTTT
clone size: NA; D gene: NA; V gene: TRBV5-1; J gene: TRBJ1-3; CDR3 protein: CASSSGGVGNTIYF; CDR3 DNA: TGCGCCAGCAGCTCCGGGGGGGTCGGAAACACCATATATTTT
clone size: NA; D gene: NA; V gene: TRBV5-1; J gene: TRBJ1-1; CDR3 protein: CASSLGPDTLNTEAFF; CDR3 DNA: TGCGCCAGCAGCCTAGGCCCGGACACCTTGAACACTGAAGCTTTCTTT
clone size: NA; D gene: NA; V gene: TRBV4-1; J gene: TRBJ1-6; CDR3 protein: CASSQALGDSPLHF; CDR3 DNA: TGCGCCAGCAGCCAAGCCCTAGGGGATTCACCCCTCCACTTT
clone size: NA; D gene: NA; V gene: TRBV4-1; J gene: TRBJ1-6; CDR3 protein: CASSQVAGAHRSRWNSPLHF; CDR3 DNA: TGCGCCAGCAGCCAAGTTGCGGGGGCGCATCGGTCGCGATGGAATTCACCCCTCCACTTT
clone size: once; D gene: NA; V gene: TRBV23-1; J gene: TRBJ1-5; CDR3 protein: CATSRYPLRGGAQPQHF; CDR3 DNA: TGCGCCACCAGCCGTTACCCACTCAGGGGTGGAGCTCAGCCCCAGCATTTT
clone size: once; D gene: NA; V gene: TRBV28; J gene: TRBJ1-5; CDR3 protein: CASRSPGFTITPQHF; CDR3 DNA: TGTGCCAGCAGGTCACCAGGGTTTACAATCACGCCCCAGCATTTT
clone size: NA; D gene: TRBD1; V gene: TRBV5-1; J gene: TRBJ1-4; CDR3 protein: CASSLAGTGGEKLFF; CDR3 DNA: TGCGCCAGCAGCTTAGCCGGGACAGGGGGCGAAAAACTGTTTTTT
clone size: NA; D gene: TRBD2; V gene: TRBV5-1; J gene: TRBJ2-5; CDR3 protein: CASSSGTSGNQETQYF; CDR3 DNA: TGCGCCAGCAGCTCGGGGACTAGCGGGAACCAAGAGACCCAGTACTTC
clone size: NA; D gene: NA; V gene: TRBV11-2; J gene: TRBJ1-6; CDR3 protein: CASSSVFTPLHF; CDR3 DNA: TGTGCCAGCAGCTCAGTCTTTACGCCCCTCCACTTT
clone size: NA; D gene: TRBD1; V gene: TRBV9; J gene: TRBJ2-2; CDR3 protein: CASSADRVVDTGELFF; CDR3 DNA: TGTGCCAGCAGCGCCGACAGGGTGGTGGACACCGGGGAGCTGTTTTTT
clone size: NA; D gene: TRBD1; V gene: TRBV3-1/TRBV3-2; J gene: TRBJ2-3; CDR3 protein: CASRAGTGRTDTQYF; CDR3 DNA: TGTGCCAGCAGGGCCGGGACAGGGCGCACAGATACGCAGTATTTT
clone size: few; D gene: NA; V gene: TRBV2; J gene: TRBJ1-2; CDR3 protein: CASNPIGAVYGYTF; CDR3 DNA: TGTGCCAGCAATCCAATTGGGGCGGTCTATGGCTACACCTTC
clone size: NA; D gene: TRBD1; V gene: TRBV19; J gene: TRBJ1-1; CDR3 protein: CASSDRLGTTQGDTEAFF; CDR3 DNA: TGTGCCAGTAGTGACCGGCTAGGGACCACCCAGGGGGACACTGAAGCTTTCTTT
clone size: NA; D gene: NA; V gene: TRBV28; J gene: TRBJ2-7; CDR3 protein: CASRRPIRGDSSYEQYF; CDR3 DNA: TGTGCCAGCAGGCGACCGATCAGGGGCGACTCCTCCTACGAGCAGTACTTC
clone size: NA; D gene: NA; V gene: TRBV7-3; J gene: TRBJ1-1; CDR3 protein: CASSNDLGLEAFF; CDR3 DNA: TGTGCCAGCAGCAATGACCTTGGACTTGAAGCTTTCTTT
clone size: NA; D gene: NA; V gene: TRBV27; J gene: TRBJ1-1; CDR3 protein: CASSFGPAGTEAFF; CDR3 DNA: TGTGCCAGCAGTTTTGGGCCGGCGGGGACTGAAGCTTTCTTT
clone size: NA; D gene: TRBD1; V gene: TRBV19; J gene: TRBJ2-5; CDR3 protein: CASSTRQGLETQYF; CDR3 DNA: TGTGCCAGTAGTACCAGACAGGGTTTGGAGACCCAGTACTTC
clone size: once; D gene: NA; V gene: TRBV9; J gene: TRBJ1-4; CDR3 protein: CASSVAAGDAANEKLFF; CDR3 DNA: TGTGCCAGCAGCGTAGCGGCAGGGGATGCGGCTAATGAAAAACTGTTTTTT
clone size: NA; D gene: TRBD1; V gene: TRBV7-9; J gene: TRBJ1-2; CDR3 protein: CASSGEDRTPPHYGYTF; CDR3 DNA: TGTGCCAGCAGCGGAGAGGACAGGACCCCTCCGCACTATGGCTACACCTTC
clone size: NA; D gene: NA; V gene: TRBV27; J gene: TRBJ2-6; CDR3 protein: CASSPLSGANVLTF; CDR3 DNA: TGTGCCAGCAGTCCCCTCTCTGGGGCCAACGTCCTGACTTTC
clone size: NA; D gene: TRBD1; V gene: TRBV2; J gene: TRBJ2-7; CDR3 protein: CASSRYQIGQGISYEQYF; CDR3 DNA: TGTGCCAGCTCGCGATACCAAATCGGACAGGGAATCTCCTACGAGCAGTACTTC
clone size: NA; D gene: NA; V gene: TRBV4-1; J gene: TRBJ2-3; CDR3 protein: CASSQVGSGTDTQYF; CDR3 DNA: TGCGCCAGCAGCCAAGTCGGTAGCGGCACAGATACGCAGTATTTT
clone size: once; D gene: TRBD2; V gene: TRBV13; J gene: TRBJ2-1; CDR3 protein: CASSSKVGGSYNEQFF; CDR3 DNA: TGTGCCAGCAGCTCAAAAGTGGGCGGGAGTTACAATGAGCAGTTCTTC
clone size: NA; D gene: NA; V gene: TRBV28; J gene: TRBJ2-3; CDR3 protein: CASSLFRRGSTDTQYF; CDR3 DNA: TGTGCCAGCAGTTTATTTAGGCGGGGTAGCACAGATACGCAGTATTTT
clone size: once; D gene: NA; V gene: TRBV20-1; J gene: TRBJ2-5; CDR3 protein: CSAFLETQYF; CDR3 DNA: TGCAGTGCTTTCCTGGAGACCCAGTACTTC
clone size: NA; D gene: NA; V gene: TRBV5-6; J gene: TRBJ2-1; CDR3 protein: CASSSSGGTSSYNEQFF; CDR3 DNA: TGTGCCAGCAGCTCCTCCGGCGGAACCAGCTCCTACAATGAGCAGTTCTTC
clone size: once; D gene: NA; V gene: TRBV6-2/TRBV6-3; J gene: TRBJ2-1; CDR3 protein: CASSYQFVNEQFF; CDR3 DNA: TGTGCCAGCAGTTACCAGTTTGTCAATGAGCAGTTCTTC
clone size: NA; D gene: TRBD1; V gene: TRBV5-1; J gene: TRBJ2-5; CDR3 protein: CASSLTPSGGETQYF; CDR3 DNA: TGCGCCAGCAGCTTAACTCCGTCAGGGGGAGAGACCCAGTACTTC
clone size: NA; D gene: TRBD1; V gene: TRBV7-9; J gene: TRBJ2-5; CDR3 protein: CASRDDRGPGETQYF; CDR3 DNA: TGTGCCAGCAGGGATGACAGGGGGCCCGGGGAGACCCAGTACTTC
clone size: once; D gene: NA; V gene: TRBV7-3; J gene: TRBJ1-1; CDR3 protein: CASSLIGGTTEAFF; CDR3 DNA: TGTGCCAGCAGCTTGATCGGGGGGACCACTGAAGCTTTCTTT